The clone carrying this TCR beta chain showed up many times. The antigen is unknown. Unfractionated PBMC were spiked with known numbers of KT2 clone cells. Fixed numbers of PBMC received varying amounts of KT2 cells. These data originate in a study of quantifying T cell responses using KT2 cells. On the study more broadly: TCR alpha and beta constant-region primers primed reverse transcription of RNA. The second PCR ran as a qPCR until a predetermined fluorescence threshold was reached. General study points: At about one KT2 cell per 100,000 PBMC, KT2 sequences were still detected.

This CDR3 is 14 amino acids long. Trimming at V came to 4 bases and at J to 4 bases, leaving 9 bases not matched to a gene. CDR1 is SQVTM, CDR2 ANQGSEA, per germline. Each cDNA got a UMI-containing oligo ligated at its 3' end. The first PCR ran roughly 4 cycles with an equimolar RC1.1 and RC1.2 beta primer mix. From the UMI-ligation and nested PCR reads, TCRdb called clonotypes with MiXCR, one entry per CDR3 protein. The sample shows tens of thousands of distinct CDR3 sequences, roughly an eighth of them seen only once. The specimen was PBMCs spiked with cells of the T cell clone KT2. The chain employs TRBV29-1 and TRBJ1-2, with 7 bases that match TRBD1. The clonotype originates from a human donor. Here the CDR3 DNA reads TGCAGCGTTGGAGGGACAGCCGATCCCTATGGCTACACCTTC. This encodes CSVGGTADPYGYTF.